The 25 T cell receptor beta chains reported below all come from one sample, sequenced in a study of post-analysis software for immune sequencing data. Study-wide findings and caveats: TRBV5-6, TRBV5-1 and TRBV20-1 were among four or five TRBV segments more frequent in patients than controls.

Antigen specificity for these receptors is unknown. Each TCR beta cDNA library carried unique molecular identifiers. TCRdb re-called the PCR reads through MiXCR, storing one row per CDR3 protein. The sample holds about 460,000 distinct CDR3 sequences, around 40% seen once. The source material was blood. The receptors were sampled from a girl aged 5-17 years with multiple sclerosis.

CDR3 DNA: TGTGCCAGCTCATCAAGGGGCGGGACCACAGATACGCAGTATTTT. It specifies CASSSRGGTTDTQYF. This chain joins TRBV18 and TRBJ2-3; D perhaps matches TRBD2 (6 bases). Trimming removed 5 bases at V and 2 bases at J, with 14 bases between. From germline, CDR1 is KGHSH and CDR2 LQKENI. The CDR3 has 15 residues.

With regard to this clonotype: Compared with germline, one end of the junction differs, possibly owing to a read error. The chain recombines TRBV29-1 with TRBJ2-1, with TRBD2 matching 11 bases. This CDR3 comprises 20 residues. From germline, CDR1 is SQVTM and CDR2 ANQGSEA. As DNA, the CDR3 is TGCAGCGCTGAAGGACCGACTAGCGGGACAGACGCTAGCTCCTACAATGAGCAGTTCTTC. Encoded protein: CSAEGPTSGTDASSYNEQFF.

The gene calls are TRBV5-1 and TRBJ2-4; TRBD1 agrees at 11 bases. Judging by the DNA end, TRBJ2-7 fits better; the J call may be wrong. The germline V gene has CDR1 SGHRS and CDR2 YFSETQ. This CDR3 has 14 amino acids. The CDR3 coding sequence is TGCGCCAGCAGCCAGCGGACAGGGGGCCACGAGCAGTACTTC. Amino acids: CASSQRTGGHEQYF.

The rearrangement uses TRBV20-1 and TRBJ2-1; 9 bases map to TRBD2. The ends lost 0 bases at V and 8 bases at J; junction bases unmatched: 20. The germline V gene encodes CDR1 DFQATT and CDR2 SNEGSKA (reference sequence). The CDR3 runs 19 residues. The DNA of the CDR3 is TGCAGTGCTAGAGATAGTCTAGCGGGGAGCCCCTCGCGTAAGGATGAGCAGTTCTTC. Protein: CSARDSLAGSPSRKDEQFF.

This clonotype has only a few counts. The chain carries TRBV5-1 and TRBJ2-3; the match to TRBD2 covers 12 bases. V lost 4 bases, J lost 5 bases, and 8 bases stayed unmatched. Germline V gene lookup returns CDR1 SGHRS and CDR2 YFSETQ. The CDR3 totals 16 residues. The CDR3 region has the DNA TGCGCCAGCAGCACCGGACTAGCGGGAAGCGTAGATACGCAGTATTTT. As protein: CASSTGLAGSVDTQYF.

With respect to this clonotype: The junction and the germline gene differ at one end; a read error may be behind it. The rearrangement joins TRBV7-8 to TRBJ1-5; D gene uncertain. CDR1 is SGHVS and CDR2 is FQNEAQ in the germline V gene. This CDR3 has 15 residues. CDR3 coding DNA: TGTGCCAACAGCTTCAGCCTTAAGGCTAATCAGCCCCAGCATTTT. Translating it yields CANSFSLKANQPQHF.

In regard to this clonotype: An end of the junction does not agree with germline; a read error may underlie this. The CDR3 DNA reads as TGCGCCAGCAGCCCGCAGGAAGGGCAGATAGGGGCCAACGTCCGGACTTTC. Translated: CASSPQEGQIGANVRTF. V gene TRBV4-3 combines with J gene TRBJ2-6; perhaps TRBD1 as D (5 bases). Germline CDR1 and CDR2: LGHNA and YSLEER. The CDR3 covers 17 residues.

CDR3 DNA: TGTGCCACCAGCAGAGGCACTAGCGGAGGGGGGAATGAGCAGTTCTTC. Translated: CATSRGTSGGGNEQFF. This chain joins TRBV15 and TRBJ2-1; TRBD2 matches at 8 bases. Losses at the gene ends were 1 base for V and 7 bases for J; bases not matched to a gene: 9. The CDR3 runs to 16 residues. Germline CDR1 and CDR2: LNHNV and YYDKDF (reference sequence).

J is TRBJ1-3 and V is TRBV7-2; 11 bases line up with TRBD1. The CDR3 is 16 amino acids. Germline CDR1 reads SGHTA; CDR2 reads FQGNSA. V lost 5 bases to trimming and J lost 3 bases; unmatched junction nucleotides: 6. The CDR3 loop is CASSGWTGGFGNTIYF. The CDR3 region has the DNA TGTGCCAGCAGCGGGTGGACAGGGGGCTTTGGAAACACCATATATTTT.

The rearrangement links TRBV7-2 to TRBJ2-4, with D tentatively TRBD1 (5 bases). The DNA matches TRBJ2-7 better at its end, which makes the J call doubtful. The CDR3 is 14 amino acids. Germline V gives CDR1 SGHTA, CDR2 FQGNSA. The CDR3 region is CASSLVPNRNEQYF. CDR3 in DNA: TGTGCCAGCAGCTTAGTCCCCAACAGGAACGAGCAGTACTTC.

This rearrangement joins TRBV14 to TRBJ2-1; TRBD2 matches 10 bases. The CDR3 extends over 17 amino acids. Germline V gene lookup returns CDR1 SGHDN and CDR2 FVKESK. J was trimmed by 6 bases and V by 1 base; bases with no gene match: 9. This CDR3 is CASSQGLVAGGLNEQFF. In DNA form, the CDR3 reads TGTGCCAGCAGCCAAGGTCTGGTAGCGGGAGGACTCAATGAGCAGTTCTTC.

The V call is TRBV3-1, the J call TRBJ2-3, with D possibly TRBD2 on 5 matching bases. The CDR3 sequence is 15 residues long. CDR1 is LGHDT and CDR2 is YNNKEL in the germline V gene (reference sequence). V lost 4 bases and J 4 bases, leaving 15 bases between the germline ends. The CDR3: CASSRHLLVSDTQYF. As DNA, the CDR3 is TGTGCCAGCAGCCGGCACCTACTAGTATCAGATACGCAGTATTTT.

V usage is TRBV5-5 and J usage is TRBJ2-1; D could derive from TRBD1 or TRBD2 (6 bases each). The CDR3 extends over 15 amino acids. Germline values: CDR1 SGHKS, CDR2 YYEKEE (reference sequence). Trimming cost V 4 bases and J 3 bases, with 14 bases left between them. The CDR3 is CASSGGQGLYNEQFF. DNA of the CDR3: TGTGCCAGCAGCGGGGGGCAGGGACTCTACAATGAGCAGTTCTTC.

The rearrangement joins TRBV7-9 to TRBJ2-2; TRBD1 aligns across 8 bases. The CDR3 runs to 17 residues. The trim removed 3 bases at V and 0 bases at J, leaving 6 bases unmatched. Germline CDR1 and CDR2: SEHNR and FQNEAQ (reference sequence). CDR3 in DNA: TGTGCCAGCAGCTTTCGACAGGGGCCTGCGAACACCGGGGAGCTGTTTTTT. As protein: CASSFRQGPANTGELFF.

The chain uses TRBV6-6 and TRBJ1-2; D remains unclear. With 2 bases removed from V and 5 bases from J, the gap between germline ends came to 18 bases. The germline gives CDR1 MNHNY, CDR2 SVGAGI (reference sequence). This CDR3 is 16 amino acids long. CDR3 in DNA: TGTGCCAGCAGTTACGAAACCGGGAGTGCCTCGTATGGCTACACCTTC. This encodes CASSYETGSASYGYTF.

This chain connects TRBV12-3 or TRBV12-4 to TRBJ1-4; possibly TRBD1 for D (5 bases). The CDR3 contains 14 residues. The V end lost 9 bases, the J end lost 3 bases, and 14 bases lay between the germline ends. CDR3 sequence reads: CASGAGWANEKLFF. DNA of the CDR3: TGTGCCAGTGGGGCCGGGTGGGCTAATGAAAAACTGTTTTTT.

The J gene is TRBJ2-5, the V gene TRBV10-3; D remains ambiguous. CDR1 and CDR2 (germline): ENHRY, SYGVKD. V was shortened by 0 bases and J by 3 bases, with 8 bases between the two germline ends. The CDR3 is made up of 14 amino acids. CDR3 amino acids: CAISESRIEETQYF. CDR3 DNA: TGTGCCATCAGTGAGTCGAGGATAGAAGAGACCCAGTACTTC.

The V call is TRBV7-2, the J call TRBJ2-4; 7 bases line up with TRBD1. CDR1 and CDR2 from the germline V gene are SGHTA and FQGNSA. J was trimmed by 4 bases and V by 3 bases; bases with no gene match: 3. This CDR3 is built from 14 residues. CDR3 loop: CASSFRDRKNIQYF. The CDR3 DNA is TGTGCCAGCAGCTTCCGGGACAGAAAAAACATTCAGTACTTC.

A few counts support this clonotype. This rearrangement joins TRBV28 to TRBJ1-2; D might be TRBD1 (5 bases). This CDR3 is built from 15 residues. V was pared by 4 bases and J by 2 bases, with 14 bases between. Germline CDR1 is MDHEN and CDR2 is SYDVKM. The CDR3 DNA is TGTGCCAGCAGTTCCCAGGGCTTGGGAAACTATGGCTACACCTTC. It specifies CASSSQGLGNYGYTF.

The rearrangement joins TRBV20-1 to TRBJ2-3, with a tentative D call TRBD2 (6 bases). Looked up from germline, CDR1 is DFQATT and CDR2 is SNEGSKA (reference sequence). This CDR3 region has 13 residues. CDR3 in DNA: TGCGGACCCCTGGGGCGGGATGGAGATACGCAGTATTTT. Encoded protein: CGPLGRDGDTQYF.

DNA for the CDR3: TGTGCCAGCAGCTACACTAGCGCCCGCTCCTACGAGCAGTACTTC. Its protein product is CASSYTSARSYEQYF. The V and J genes are TRBV7-2 and TRBJ2-7, with 7 bases fitting TRBD2. Germline CDR1 is SGHTA and CDR2 is FQGNSA. V shed 4 bases and J 0 bases; nucleotides not matched to a gene: 6. The CDR3 extends over 15 amino acids.

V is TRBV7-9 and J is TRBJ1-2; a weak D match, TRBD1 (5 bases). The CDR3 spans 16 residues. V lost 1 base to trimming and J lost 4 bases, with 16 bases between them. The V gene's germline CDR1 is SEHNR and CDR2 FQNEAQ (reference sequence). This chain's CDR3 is CASSLDIWGDSYGYTF. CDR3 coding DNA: TGTGCCAGCAGCTTAGATATCTGGGGGGATAGCTATGGCTACACCTTC.

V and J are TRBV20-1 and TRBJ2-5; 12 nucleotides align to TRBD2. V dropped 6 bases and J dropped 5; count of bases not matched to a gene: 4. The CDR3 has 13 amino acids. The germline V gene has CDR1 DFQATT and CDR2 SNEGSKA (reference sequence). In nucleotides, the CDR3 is TGCAGTGCAGATACTAGCGGGGGGGAGACCCAGTACTTC. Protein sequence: CSADTSGGETQYF.

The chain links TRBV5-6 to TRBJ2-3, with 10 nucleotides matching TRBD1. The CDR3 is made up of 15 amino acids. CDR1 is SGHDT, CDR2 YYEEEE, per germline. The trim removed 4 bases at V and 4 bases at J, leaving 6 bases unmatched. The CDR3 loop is CASSRRDRGADTQYF. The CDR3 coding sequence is TGTGCCAGCAGCCGACGGGACAGGGGCGCAGATACGCAGTATTTT.

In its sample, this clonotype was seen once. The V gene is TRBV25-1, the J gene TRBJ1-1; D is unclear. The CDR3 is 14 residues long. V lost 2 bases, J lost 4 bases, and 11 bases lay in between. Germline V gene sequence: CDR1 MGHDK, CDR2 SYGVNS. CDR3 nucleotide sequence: TGTGCCAGCAGTGAACTGAATGCGGGCACTGAAGCTTTCTTT. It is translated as CASSELNAGTEAFF.